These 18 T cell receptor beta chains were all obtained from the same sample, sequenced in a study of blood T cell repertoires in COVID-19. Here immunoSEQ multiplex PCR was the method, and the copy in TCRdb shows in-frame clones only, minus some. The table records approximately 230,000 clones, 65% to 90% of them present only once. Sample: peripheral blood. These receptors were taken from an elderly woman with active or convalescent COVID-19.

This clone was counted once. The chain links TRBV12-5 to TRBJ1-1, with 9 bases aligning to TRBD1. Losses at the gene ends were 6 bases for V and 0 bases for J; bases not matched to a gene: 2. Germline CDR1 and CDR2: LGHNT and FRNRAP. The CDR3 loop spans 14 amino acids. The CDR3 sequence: CASGNRGLNTEAFF. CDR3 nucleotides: TGTGCTAGTGGGAACAGGGGGCTGAACACTGAAGCTTTCTTT.

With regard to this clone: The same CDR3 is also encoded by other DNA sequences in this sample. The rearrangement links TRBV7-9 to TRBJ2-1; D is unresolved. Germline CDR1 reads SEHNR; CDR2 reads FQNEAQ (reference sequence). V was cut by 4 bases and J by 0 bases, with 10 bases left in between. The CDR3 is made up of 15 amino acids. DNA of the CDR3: TGTGCCAGCAGCTCTCGCGGAAGCTCCTACAATGAGCAGTTCTTC. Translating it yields CASSSRGSSYNEQFF.

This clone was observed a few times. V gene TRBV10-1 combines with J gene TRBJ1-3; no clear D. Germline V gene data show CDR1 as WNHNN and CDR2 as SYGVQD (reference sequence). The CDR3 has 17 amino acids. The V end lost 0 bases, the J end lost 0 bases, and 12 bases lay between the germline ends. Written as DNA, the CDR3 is TGCGCCAGCAGTGAGTCGACCGGGGATCTCTCTGGAAACACCATATATTTT. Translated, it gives CASSESTGDLSGNTIYF.

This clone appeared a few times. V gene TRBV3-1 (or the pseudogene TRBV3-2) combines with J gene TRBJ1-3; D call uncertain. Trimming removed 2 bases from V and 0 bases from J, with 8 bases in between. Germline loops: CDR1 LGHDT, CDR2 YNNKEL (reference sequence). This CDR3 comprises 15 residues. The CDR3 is CASSQFFNSGNTIYF. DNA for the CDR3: TGTGCCAGCAGCCAATTTTTCAACTCTGGAAACACCATATATTTT.

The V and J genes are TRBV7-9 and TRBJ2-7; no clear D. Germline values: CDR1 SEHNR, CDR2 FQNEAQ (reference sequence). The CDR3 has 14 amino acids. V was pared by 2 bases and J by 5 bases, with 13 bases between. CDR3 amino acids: CASSLNSPGDEQYF. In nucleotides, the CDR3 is TGTGCCAGCAGCTTAAACAGCCCAGGCGACGAGCAGTACTTC. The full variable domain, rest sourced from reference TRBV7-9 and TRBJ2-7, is DTGVSQNPRHKITKRGQNVTFRCDPISEHNRLYWYRQTLGQGPEFLTYFQNEAQLEKSRLLSDRFSAERPKGSFSTLEIQRTEQGDSAMYLCASSLNSPGDEQYFGPGTRLTVT.

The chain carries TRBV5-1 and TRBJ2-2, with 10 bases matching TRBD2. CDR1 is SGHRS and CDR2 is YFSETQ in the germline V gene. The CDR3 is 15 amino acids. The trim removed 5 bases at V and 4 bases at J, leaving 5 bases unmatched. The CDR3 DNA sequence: TGCGCCAGCAGTCGGGCTAGCGGGGGCACCGGGGAGCTGTTTTTT. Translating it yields CASSRASGGTGELFF.

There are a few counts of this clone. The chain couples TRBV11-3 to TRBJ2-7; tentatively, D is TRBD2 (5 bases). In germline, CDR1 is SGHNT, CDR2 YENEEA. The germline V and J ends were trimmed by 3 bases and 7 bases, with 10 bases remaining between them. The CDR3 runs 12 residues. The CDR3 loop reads CASSLGRGEQYF. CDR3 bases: TGTGCCAGCAGCTTGGGGAGAGGAGAGCAGTACTTC.

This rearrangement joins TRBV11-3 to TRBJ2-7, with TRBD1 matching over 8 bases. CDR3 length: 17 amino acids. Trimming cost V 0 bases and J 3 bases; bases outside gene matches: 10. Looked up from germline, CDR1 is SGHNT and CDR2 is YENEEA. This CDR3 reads CASSLDDRGGANYEQYF. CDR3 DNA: TGTGCCAGCAGCTTAGATGACAGGGGAGGAGCCAACTACGAGCAGTACTTC. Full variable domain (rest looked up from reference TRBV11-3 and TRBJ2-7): EAGVVQSPRYKIIEKKQPVAFWCNPISGHNTLYWYLQNLGQGPELLIRYENEEAVDDSQLPKDRFSAERLKGVDSTLKIQPAELGDSAVYLCASSLDDRGGANYEQYFGPGTRLTVT.

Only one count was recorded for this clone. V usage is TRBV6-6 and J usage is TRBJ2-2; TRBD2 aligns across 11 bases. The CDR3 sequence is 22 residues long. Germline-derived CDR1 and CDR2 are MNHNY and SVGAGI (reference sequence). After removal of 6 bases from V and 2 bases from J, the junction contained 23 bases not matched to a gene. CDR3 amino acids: CASSSLAGGNPRRTPNTGELFF. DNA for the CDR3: TGTGCCAGCAGCTCTTTAGCGGGAGGGAACCCTAGGCGAACACCTAACACCGGGGAGCTGTTTTTT.

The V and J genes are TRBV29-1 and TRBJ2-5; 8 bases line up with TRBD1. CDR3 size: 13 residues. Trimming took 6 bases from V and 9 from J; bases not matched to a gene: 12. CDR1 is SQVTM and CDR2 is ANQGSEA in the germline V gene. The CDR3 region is CSVAGQGPGAQYF. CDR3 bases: TGCAGCGTAGCCGGACAGGGCCCGGGGGCCCAGTACTTC.

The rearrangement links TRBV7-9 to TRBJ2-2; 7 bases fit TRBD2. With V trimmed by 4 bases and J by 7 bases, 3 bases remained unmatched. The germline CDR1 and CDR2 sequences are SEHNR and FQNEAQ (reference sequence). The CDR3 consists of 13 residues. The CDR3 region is CASSSLADGELFF. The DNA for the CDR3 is TGTGCCAGCAGCTCCCTAGCGGACGGGGAGCTGTTTTTT.

In DNA form, the CDR3 reads TGTGCCAGCAGCCAAGATCGAGCGGAGCAGTTCTTC. Amino acids: CASSQDRAEQFF. This chain links TRBV3-1 (or the pseudogene TRBV3-2) with TRBJ2-1, with D hard to call. The ends were cut back, 0 bases at V and 10 bases at J, with 7 bases in the middle. This CDR3 region has 12 residues. Germline CDR1 and CDR2: LGHDT and YNNKEL (reference sequence).

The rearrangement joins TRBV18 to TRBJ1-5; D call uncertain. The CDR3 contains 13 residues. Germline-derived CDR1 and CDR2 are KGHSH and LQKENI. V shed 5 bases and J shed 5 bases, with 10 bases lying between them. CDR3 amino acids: CASSGRTYQPQHF. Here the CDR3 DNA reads TGTGCCAGCTCAGGACGGACTTATCAGCCCCAGCATTTT.

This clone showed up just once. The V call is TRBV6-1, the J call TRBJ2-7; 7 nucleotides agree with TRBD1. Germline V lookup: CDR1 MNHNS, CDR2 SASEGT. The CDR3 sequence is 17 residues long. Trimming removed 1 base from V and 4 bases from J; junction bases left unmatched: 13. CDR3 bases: TGTGCCAGCAGTGAAGGGATAGGGGGCACCTTCGGTTACGAGCAGTACTTC. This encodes CASSEGIGGTFGYEQYF.

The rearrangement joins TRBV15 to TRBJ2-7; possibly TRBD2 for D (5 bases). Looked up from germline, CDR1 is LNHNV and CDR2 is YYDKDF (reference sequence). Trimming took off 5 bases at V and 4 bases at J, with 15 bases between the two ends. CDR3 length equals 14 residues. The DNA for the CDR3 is TGTGCCACCAGCCCCAGAGGAGGAGGATACGAGCAGTACTTC. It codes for CATSPRGGGYEQYF.

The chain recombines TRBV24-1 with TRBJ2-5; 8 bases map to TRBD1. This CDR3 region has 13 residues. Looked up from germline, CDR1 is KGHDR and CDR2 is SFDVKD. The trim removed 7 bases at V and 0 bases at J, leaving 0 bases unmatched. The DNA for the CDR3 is TGTGCCACCAGCAGGGGGCACCAAGAGACCCAGTACTTC. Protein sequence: CATSRGHQETQYF.

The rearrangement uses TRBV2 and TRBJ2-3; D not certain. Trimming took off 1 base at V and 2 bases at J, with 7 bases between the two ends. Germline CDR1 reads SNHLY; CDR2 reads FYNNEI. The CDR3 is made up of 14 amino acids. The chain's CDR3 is CASSEVSSTDTQYF. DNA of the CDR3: TGTGCCAGCAGTGAAGTCTCTTCCACAGATACGCAGTATTTT.

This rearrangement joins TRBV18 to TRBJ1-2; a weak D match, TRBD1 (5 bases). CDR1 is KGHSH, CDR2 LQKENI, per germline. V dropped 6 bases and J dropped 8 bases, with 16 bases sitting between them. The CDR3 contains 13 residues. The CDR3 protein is CASSRGQGEGYTF. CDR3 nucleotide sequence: TGTGCCAGCTCGCGGGGTCAGGGTGAAGGCTACACCTTC.